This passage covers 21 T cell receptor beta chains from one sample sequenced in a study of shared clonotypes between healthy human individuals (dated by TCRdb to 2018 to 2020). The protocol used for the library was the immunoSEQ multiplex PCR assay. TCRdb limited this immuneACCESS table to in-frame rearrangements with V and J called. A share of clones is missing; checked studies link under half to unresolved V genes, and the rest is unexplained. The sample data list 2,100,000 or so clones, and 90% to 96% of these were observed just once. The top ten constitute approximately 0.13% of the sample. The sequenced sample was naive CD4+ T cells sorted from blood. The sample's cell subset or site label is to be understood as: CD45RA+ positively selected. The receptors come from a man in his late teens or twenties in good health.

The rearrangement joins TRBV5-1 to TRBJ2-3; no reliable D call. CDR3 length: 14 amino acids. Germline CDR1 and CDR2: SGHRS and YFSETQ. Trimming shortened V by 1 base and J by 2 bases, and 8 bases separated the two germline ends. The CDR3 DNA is TGCGCCAGCAGCTTGTCCAGAACCACAGATACGCAGTATTTT. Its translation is CASSLSRTTDTQYF.

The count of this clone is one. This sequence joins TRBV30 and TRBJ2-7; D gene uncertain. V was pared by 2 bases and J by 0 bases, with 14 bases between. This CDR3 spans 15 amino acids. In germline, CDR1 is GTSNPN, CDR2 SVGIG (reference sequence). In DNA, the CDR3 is TGTGCCTGGAGTATCATGAGGAAGGGCTCCTACGAGCAGTACTTC. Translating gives CAWSIMRKGSYEQYF.

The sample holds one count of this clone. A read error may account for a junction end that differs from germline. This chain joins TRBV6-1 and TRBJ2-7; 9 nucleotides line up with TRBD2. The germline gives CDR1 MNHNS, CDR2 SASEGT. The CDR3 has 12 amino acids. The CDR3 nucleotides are TGTGCCAGCAGTGATGGGGGACTAGCTGGTACCTTC. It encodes CASSDGGLAGTF.

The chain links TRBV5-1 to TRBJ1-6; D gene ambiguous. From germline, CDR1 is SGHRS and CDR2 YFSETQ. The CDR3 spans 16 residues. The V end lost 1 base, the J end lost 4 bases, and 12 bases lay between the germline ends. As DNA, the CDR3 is TGCGCCAGCAGCTTGTCGATGGGAAGTTATAATTCACCCCTCCACTTT. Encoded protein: CASSLSMGSYNSPLHF.

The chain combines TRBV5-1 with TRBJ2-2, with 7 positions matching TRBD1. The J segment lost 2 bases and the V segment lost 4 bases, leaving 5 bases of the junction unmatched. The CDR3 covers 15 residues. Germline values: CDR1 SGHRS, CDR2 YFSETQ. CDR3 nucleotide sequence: TGCGCCAGCAGCCCGGGACAGACCAACACCGGGGAGCTGTTTTTT. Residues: CASSPGQTNTGELFF.

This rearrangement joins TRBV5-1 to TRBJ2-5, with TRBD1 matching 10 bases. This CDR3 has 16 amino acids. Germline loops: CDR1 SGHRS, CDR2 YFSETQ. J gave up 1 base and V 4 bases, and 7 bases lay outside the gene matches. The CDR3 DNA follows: TGCGCCAGCAGCCCCGACAGGGGGCGTTTCCAAGAGACCCAGTACTTC. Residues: CASSPDRGRFQETQYF.

The DNA of the CDR3 is TGTGCCAGCCGAAGAGCAGGGTCGAGTGGCACTGAAGCTTTCTTT. This sequence encodes CASRRAGSSGTEAFF. This sequence joins TRBV28 and TRBJ1-1, with TRBD1 as a possible D gene (5 bases). Looked up from germline, CDR1 is MDHEN and CDR2 is SYDVKM. Trimming took 8 bases from V and 4 from J, leaving 20 bases between them. This CDR3 has 15 residues.

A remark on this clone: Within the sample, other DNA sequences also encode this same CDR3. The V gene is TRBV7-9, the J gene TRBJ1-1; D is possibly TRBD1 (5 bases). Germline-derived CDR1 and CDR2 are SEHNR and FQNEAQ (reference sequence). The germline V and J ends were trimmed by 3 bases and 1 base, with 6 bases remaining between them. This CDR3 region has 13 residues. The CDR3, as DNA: TGTGCCAGCAGCTTTCAGGGGAACACTGAAGCTTTCTTT. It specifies CASSFQGNTEAFF.

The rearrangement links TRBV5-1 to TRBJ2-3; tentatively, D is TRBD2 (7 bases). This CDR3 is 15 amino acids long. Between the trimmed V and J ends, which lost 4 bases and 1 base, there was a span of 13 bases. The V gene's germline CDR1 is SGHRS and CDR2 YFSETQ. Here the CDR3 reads CASSQGTTRTDTQYF. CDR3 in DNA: TGCGCCAGCAGCCAGGGGACTACCCGCACAGATACGCAGTATTTT.

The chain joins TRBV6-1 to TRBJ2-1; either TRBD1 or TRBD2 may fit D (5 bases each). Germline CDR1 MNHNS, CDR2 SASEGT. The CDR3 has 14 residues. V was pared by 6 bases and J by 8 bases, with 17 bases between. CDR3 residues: CASRKRGAVHEQFF. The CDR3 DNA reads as TGTGCCAGCAGAAAGAGAGGGGCTGTCCATGAGCAGTTCTTC.

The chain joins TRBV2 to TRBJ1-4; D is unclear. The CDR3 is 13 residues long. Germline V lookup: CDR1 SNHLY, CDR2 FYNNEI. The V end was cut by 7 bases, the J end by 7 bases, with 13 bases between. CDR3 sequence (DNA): TGTGCCAGCAAGGACTCGGGAAGTGAAAAACTGTTTTTT. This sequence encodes CASKDSGSEKLFF.

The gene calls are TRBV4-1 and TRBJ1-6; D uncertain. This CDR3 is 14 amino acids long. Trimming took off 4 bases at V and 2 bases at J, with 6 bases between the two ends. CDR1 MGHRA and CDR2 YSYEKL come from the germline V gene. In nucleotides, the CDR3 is TGCGCCAGCAGCCTTGGCACCTATAATTCACCCCTCCACTTT. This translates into CASSLGTYNSPLHF.

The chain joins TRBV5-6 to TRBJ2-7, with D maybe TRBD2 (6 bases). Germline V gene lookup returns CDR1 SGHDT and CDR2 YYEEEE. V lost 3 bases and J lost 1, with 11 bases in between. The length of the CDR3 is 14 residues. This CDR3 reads CASSYELASYEQYF. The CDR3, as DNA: TGTGCCAGCAGCTACGAACTAGCTTCCTACGAGCAGTACTTC. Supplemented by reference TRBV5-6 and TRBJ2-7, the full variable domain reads DAGVTQSPTHLIKTRGQQVTLRCSPKSGHDTVSWYQQALGQGPQFIFQYYEEEERQRGNFPDRFSGHQFPNYSSELNVNALLLGDSALYLCASSYELASYEQYFGPGTRLTVT.

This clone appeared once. CDR3 nucleotides: TGTGCCAGCAGCTTGCCGACAGGGGGGGCACAAGATACGCAGTATTTT. Its protein is CASSLPTGGAQDTQYF. This chain uses TRBV5-4 with TRBJ2-3, with 9 bases fitting TRBD1. The V gene end was trimmed by 1 base and the J gene end by 5 bases; junction bases not matched to a gene: 8. The CDR3 length is 16 residues. Germline V gives CDR1 SGHNT, CDR2 YYREEE (reference sequence). Full variable domain (rest looked up from reference TRBV5-4 and TRBJ2-3): ETGVTQSPTHLIKTRGQQVTLRCSSQSGHNTVSWYQQALGQGPQFIFQYYREEENGRGNFPPRFSGLQFPNYSSELNVNALELDDSALYLCASSLPTGGAQDTQYFGPGTRLTVL.

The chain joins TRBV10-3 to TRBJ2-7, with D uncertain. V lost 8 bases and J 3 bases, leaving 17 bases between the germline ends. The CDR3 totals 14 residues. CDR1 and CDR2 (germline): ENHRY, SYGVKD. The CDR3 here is CAIGKRFSLYEQYF. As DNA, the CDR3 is TGTGCCATCGGAAAGAGATTCTCTCTCTACGAGCAGTACTTC.

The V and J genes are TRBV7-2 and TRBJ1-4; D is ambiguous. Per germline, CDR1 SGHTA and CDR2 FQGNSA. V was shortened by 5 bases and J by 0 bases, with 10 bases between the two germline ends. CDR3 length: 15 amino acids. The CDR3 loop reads CASSPQVATNEKLFF. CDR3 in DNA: TGTGCCAGCAGCCCTCAGGTTGCAACTAATGAAAAACTGTTTTTT. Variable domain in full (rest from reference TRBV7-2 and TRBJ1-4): GAGVSQSPSNKVTEKGKDVELRCDPISGHTALYWYRQSLGQGLEFLIYFQGNSAPDKSGLPSDRFSAERTGGSVSTLTIQRTQQEDSAVYLCASSPQVATNEKLFFGSGTQLSVL.

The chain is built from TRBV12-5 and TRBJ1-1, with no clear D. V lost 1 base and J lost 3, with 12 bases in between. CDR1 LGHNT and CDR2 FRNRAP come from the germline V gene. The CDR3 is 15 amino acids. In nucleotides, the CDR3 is TGTGCTAGTGGTTTGGCCCAAAAGACCGACACTGAAGCTTTCTTT. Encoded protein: CASGLAQKTDTEAFF.

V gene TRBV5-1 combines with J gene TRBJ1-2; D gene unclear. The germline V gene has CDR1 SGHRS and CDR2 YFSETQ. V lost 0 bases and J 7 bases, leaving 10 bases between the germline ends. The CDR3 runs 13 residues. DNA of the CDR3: TGCGCCAGCAGCTTGGCCGAGGGTTTTGGCTACACCTTC. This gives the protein CASSLAEGFGYTF.

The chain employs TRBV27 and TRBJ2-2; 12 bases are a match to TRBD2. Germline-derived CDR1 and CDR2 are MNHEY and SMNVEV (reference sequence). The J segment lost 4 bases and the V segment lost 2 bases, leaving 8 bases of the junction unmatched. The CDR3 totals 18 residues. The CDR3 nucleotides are TGTGCCAGCAGTTTAAGGGCTAGCGGGGGGGCCAGCACCGGGGAGCTGTTTTTT. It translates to CASSLRASGGASTGELFF.

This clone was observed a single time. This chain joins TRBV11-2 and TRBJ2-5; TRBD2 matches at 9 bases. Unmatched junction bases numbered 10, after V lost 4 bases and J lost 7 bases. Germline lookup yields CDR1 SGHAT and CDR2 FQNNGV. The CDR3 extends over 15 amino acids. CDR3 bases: TGTGCCAGCAGCTCATTAGCGGGGGAGCCCAGGACCCAGTACTTC. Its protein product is CASSSLAGEPRTQYF.

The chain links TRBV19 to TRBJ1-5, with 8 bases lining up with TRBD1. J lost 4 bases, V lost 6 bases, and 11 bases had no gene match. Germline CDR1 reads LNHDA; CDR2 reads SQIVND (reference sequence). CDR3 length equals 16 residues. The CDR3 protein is CASRTGDWSLNQPQHF. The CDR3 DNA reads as TGTGCCAGTAGGACAGGGGATTGGAGCCTAAATCAGCCCCAGCATTTT.